One TCR beta chain is described in this entry. Its specificity is not known. This CDR3 is 14 amino acids long. CDR1 is SGHTA, CDR2 FQGNSA, per germline. Trimming stripped 7 bases from V and 2 bases from J, with 15 bases between. The data derive from a study of T cell therapy after organ transplantation. Profiled with immunoSEQ multiplex PCR; TCRdb holds only in-frame clones, not every one. The sample holds roughly 48,000 clones, over 90% seen once. This TCR was recovered from a human patient who had received a solid organ transplant and had CMV disease. The sample in question was CD8+ T cells from blood, obtained before autologous CMV-specific T cell therapy. This chain joins TRBV7-2 and TRBJ2-7; D gene uncertain. CDR3: CASTLTPRAYEQYF. The CDR3 DNA reads as TGTGCCAGCACCCTGACCCCTAGGGCCTACGAGCAGTACTTC.